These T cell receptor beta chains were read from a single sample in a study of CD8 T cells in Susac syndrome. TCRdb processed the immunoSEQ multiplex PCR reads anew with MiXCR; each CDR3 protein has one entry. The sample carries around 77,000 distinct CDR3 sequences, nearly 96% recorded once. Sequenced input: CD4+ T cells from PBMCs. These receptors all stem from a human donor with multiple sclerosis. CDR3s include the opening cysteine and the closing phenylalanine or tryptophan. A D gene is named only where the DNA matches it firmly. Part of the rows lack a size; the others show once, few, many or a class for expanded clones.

TGCGCCAGCAGCCAAGGACAGGCTGGGACCGGGGAGCTGTTTTTT	CASSQGQAGTGELFF	TRBD1	TRBV5-1	TRBJ2-2	15	-
TGCGCCAGCAGCCCATCTAGCGGGGGGGCTGAGACCCAGTACTTC	CASSPSSGGAETQYF	TRBD2	TRBV5-1	TRBJ2-5	15	-
TGCAGCGTTGTCACCGGGACAGGACCGAACACCGGGGAGCTGTTTTTT	CSVVTGTGPNTGELFF	TRBD1	TRBV29-1	TRBJ2-2	16	-
TGTGCCAGCAGCCAAGCTTGGGGGAACACTGAAGCTTTCTTT	CASSQAWGNTEAFF	-	TRBV3-1	TRBJ1-1	14	-
TGCGCCAGCAGCTTGGTGACAAACACCGGGGAGCTGTTTTTT	CASSLVTNTGELFF	-	TRBV5-1	TRBJ2-2	14	-
TGTGCCAGCAGCCCGGGGGGCGCCCGTGAAAAACTGTTTTTT	CASSPGGAREKLFF	-	TRBV4-2	TRBJ1-4	14	-
TGTGCCAGCAGCAGTAGCGGATACAATGAGCAGTTCTTC	CASSSSGYNEQFF	-	TRBV7-9	TRBJ2-1	13	-
TGCAGCGTTGTTGCTCGGGGGGGCGATGAGCAGTTCTTC	CSVVARGGDEQFF	TRBD2	TRBV29-1	TRBJ2-1	13	-
TGCAGTGCCGGACAGTTCACAGATTCACCCCTCCACTTT	CSAGQFTDSPLHF	-	TRBV20-1	TRBJ1-6	13	-
TGTGCCAGCAGCCAATTTACAGGCTACAATGAGCAGTTCTTC	CASSQFTGYNEQFF	-	TRBV28	TRBJ2-1	14	-
TGCAGTGCCCCCTCCCGGGAATACGGGGGAGGCCAAGAGACCCAGTACTTC	CSAPSREYGGGQETQYF	-	TRBV20-1	TRBJ2-5	17	-
TGTGCCAGCAGCGGATTAACAGGCTTCACCGGGGAGCTGTTTTTT	CASSGLTGFTGELFF	-	TRBV12-3/TRBV12-4	TRBJ2-2	15	-
TGTGCCAGCAGCCAAGAAAGAGGGGTCGAGGGTAGAACTCAGGGAGCTTTCTTT	CASSQERGVEGRTQGAFF	-	TRBV3-1	TRBJ1-1	18	-
TGTGCCAGCAGCTCAGACCCCGGGACAGCCAATACGCAGTATTTT	CASSSDPGTANTQYF	TRBD1	TRBV7-2	TRBJ2-3	15	once
TGTGCCACCAGTGATCCAGCGGGGTTGGATACGCAGTATTTT	CATSDPAGLDTQYF	TRBD2	TRBV24-1	TRBJ2-3	14	-
TGTGCCAGCAGCTTAGCCAATAGCAATCAGCCCCAGCATTTT	CASSLANSNQPQHF	-	TRBV7-9	TRBJ1-5	14	-
TGCGCCAGCAGCACCCCACTTTCGGATACGCAGTATTTT	CASSTPLSDTQYF	-	TRBV5-1	TRBJ2-3	13	-
TGCGCCAGCAGCTTCACCCCAGCCTCTGGGGCCAACGTCCTGACTTTC	CASSFTPASGANVLTF	-	TRBV5-1	TRBJ2-6	16	-
TGTGCCAGCAGCTACCTCGAAGGTACAGATACGCAGTATTTT	CASSYLEGTDTQYF	-	TRBV7-9	TRBJ2-3	14	-
TGTGCCAGCAGCCCACGGGGACAGGACCTTTTGAACACTGAAGCTTTCTTT	CASSPRGQDLLNTEAFF	TRBD1	TRBV13	TRBJ1-1	17	-
TGTGCCAGCATCCCGGGTCCCCTTACCAACACCGGGGAGCTGTTTTTT	CASIPGPLTNTGELFF	-	TRBV12-3/TRBV12-4	TRBJ2-2	16	-
TGCAGTGCTAGCCCTGGACGGTATAGCAATCAGCCCCAGCATTTT	CSASPGRYSNQPQHF	-	TRBV20-1	TRBJ1-5	15	-